The next 23 T cell receptor beta chains were all read from a single sample in a study of control samples from healthy donors and cancer patients. The data were produced by immunoSEQ multiplex PCR, yet TCRdb's version contains in-frame clones alone and is incomplete. The table records roughly 63,000 clones, under 95% of them present only once. Sequencing was carried out using PBMCs. These receptors were obtained from a man aged 35-49 years with colorectal cancer.

The chain combines TRBV18 with TRBJ2-2, with D possibly matching TRBD2 (5 bases). CDR1 is KGHSH and CDR2 is LQKENI in the germline V gene. This CDR3 comprises 16 residues. V shed 0 bases and J shed 5 bases, with 13 bases lying between them. CDR3 residues: CASSPPEAAYTGELFF. CDR3 bases: TGTGCCAGCTCACCACCGGAGGCAGCTTATACCGGGGAGCTGTTTTTT.

This chain uses TRBV11-3 with TRBJ2-7; maybe TRBD1 (6 bases). Trimming cost V 8 bases and J 5 bases, with 16 bases left between them. The CDR3 spans 13 residues. CDR1 and CDR2 from the germline V gene are SGHNT and YENEEA. CDR3 in amino acids: CASALLRGDEQYF. The CDR3 bases are TGTGCCAGCGCACTCCTCAGGGGCGACGAGCAGTACTTC.

The chain uses TRBV4-2 and TRBJ2-7, with D possibly being TRBD2 (6 bases). V lost 4 bases to trimming and J lost 5 bases, with 15 bases between them. This CDR3 spans 14 amino acids. Germline V gene data show CDR1 as LGHNA and CDR2 as YNFKEQ. CDR3 sequence reads: CASSPPSVGNEQYF. The CDR3 region has the DNA TGTGCCAGCAGCCCCCCTAGCGTTGGAAACGAGCAGTACTTC.

The rearrangement uses TRBV18 and TRBJ2-5, with D perhaps matching TRBD1 or TRBD2 (5 bases each). From germline, CDR1 is KGHSH and CDR2 LQKENI. V dropped 6 bases and J dropped 5 bases, with 22 bases sitting between them. The CDR3 covers 16 residues. In nucleotides, the CDR3 is TGTGCCAGCTCTCAGTACCCGGGCCTAGCAGGGGAGACCCAGTACTTC. Encoded protein: CASSQYPGLAGETQYF.

V is TRBV7-6 and J is TRBJ2-7; D uncertain. Germline loops: CDR1 SGHVS, CDR2 FNYEAQ. The CDR3 covers 12 residues. V was shortened by 5 bases and J by 6 bases, with 11 bases between the two germline ends. CDR3 amino acids: CASSPLTPEQYF. The CDR3 DNA sequence: TGTGCCAGCAGCCCACTAACCCCCGAGCAGTACTTC.

The V and J genes are TRBV15 and TRBJ2-5; D is unresolved. This CDR3 has 16 amino acids. Trimming cost V 1 base and J 3 bases, with 15 bases left between them. The germline CDR1 and CDR2 sequences are LNHNV and YYDKDF (reference sequence). CDR3 loop: CATSRALPLGKETQYF. Here the CDR3 DNA reads TGTGCCACCAGCAGAGCCCTCCCCTTGGGCAAAGAGACCCAGTACTTC.

CDR3: CSVGWDDYTEAFF. CDR3 nucleotides: TGCAGCGTGGGGTGGGACGACTACACTGAAGCTTTCTTT. The rearrangement uses TRBV29-1 and TRBJ1-1; D is possibly TRBD1 (5 bases). Trimming took off 6 bases at V and 3 bases at J, with 14 bases between the two ends. This CDR3 region has 13 residues. Looked up from germline, CDR1 is SQVTM and CDR2 is ANQGSEA.

V usage is TRBV7-2 and J usage is TRBJ2-7; D ambiguous. CDR1 and CDR2 from the germline V gene are SGHTA and FQGNSA. V was shortened by 5 bases and J by 6 bases, with 11 bases between the two germline ends. The CDR3 sequence is 12 residues long. The CDR3 coding sequence is TGTGCCAGCAGCGCCTCAGTCGGCGAGCAGTACTTC. Protein sequence: CASSASVGEQYF.

This CDR3 reads CASSLAGTGGYTF. The CDR3 DNA is TGTGCCAGCAGCTTAGCAGGGACAGGTGGCTACACCTTC. V gene TRBV7-9 combines with J gene TRBJ1-2; 8 positions match TRBD1. The length of the CDR3 is 13 residues. Looked up from germline, CDR1 is SEHNR and CDR2 is FQNEAQ (reference sequence). The V segment lost 0 bases and the J segment 7 bases; nucleotides outside the gene matches: 1.

The chain combines TRBV7-2 with TRBJ2-6; D is perhaps TRBD1 (5 bases). The CDR3 totals 15 residues. The V gene's germline CDR1 is SGHTA and CDR2 FQGNSA. V shed 5 bases and J shed 0 bases, with 8 bases lying between them. In DNA, the CDR3 is TGTGCCAGCAGCCTAGACAGCTCTGGGGCCAACGTCCTGACTTTC. The encoded protein is CASSLDSSGANVLTF.

The rearrangement joins TRBV11-3 to TRBJ2-2; tentatively, D is TRBD1 (6 bases). Germline V gene lookup returns CDR1 SGHNT and CDR2 YENEEA. The V and J ends lost 0 bases and 0 bases respectively, with 11 bases between them. The CDR3 totals 17 residues. CDR3 residues: CASSLDLGTTNTGELFF. CDR3 DNA: TGTGCCAGCAGCTTAGATCTCGGGACAACGAACACCGGGGAGCTGTTTTTT. The complete variable domain, with remaining parts taken from reference TRBV11-3 and TRBJ2-2, reads EAGVVQSPRYKIIEKKQPVAFWCNPISGHNTLYWYLQNLGQGPELLIRYENEEAVDDSQLPKDRFSAERLKGVDSTLKIQPAELGDSAVYLCASSLDLGTTNTGELFFGEGSRLTVL.

The chain links TRBV19 to TRBJ1-1; the D gene is possibly TRBD1 (6 bases). The germline CDR1 and CDR2 sequences are LNHDA and SQIVND (reference sequence). The CDR3 extends over 15 amino acids. V lost 3 bases and J 5 bases, leaving 16 bases between the germline ends. The CDR3 loop reads CASSIEGQSSTEAFF. The CDR3 region has the DNA TGTGCCAGTAGTATCGAAGGACAGTCATCGACTGAAGCTTTCTTT.

DNA for the CDR3: TGTGCCAGCAGCCCCGACAGGGGGGGATTCAATCAGCCCCAGCATTTT. As protein: CASSPDRGGFNQPQHF. V usage is TRBV5-8 and J usage is TRBJ1-5, with 9 bases lining up with TRBD1. V dropped 4 bases and J dropped 3; count of bases not matched to a gene: 8. The germline CDR1 and CDR2 sequences are SGHTS and YDEGEE. This CDR3 spans 16 amino acids.

The chain is built from TRBV27 and TRBJ2-5, with 10 bases matching TRBD1. CDR1 is MNHEY and CDR2 is SMNVEV in the germline V gene (reference sequence). Germline trimming cut 0 bases from V and 3 bases from J; bases unmatched to any gene: 4. The CDR3 runs to 16 residues. CDR3 nucleotide sequence: TGTGCCAGCAGTTTATCGGTGGGACAGGGGAAAGAGACCCAGTACTTC. This translates into CASSLSVGQGKETQYF.

V and J are TRBV5-1 and TRBJ1-2, with 7 bases matching TRBD1. The CDR3 loop spans 15 amino acids. J lost 0 bases, V lost 3 bases, and 5 bases had no gene match. Germline V gene sequence: CDR1 SGHRS, CDR2 YFSETQ. CDR3 nucleotides: TGCGCCAGCAGCTCCGGGACAGTAACTAACTATGGCTACACCTTC. Protein product: CASSSGTVTNYGYTF.

The CDR3 reads CASSGPSGGSYNEQFF. For the CDR3, the DNA is TGTGCCAGTAGTGGCCCTAGCGGGGGTTCCTACAATGAGCAGTTCTTC. The J gene is TRBJ2-1, the V gene TRBV19, with 10 bases identical to TRBD2. Trimming removed 5 bases from V and 1 base from J; junction bases left unmatched: 5. This CDR3 contains 16 residues. Per germline, CDR1 LNHDA and CDR2 SQIVND (reference sequence).

The V call is TRBV30, the J call TRBJ1-1; perhaps TRBD1 as D (6 bases). The CDR3 totals 15 residues. Trimming took 2 bases from V and 3 from J, leaving 16 bases between them. CDR1 and CDR2 from the germline V gene are GTSNPN and SVGIG (reference sequence). The CDR3 reads CAWSLPDRRHTEAFF. Here the CDR3 DNA reads TGTGCCTGGAGTCTCCCAGACAGGCGGCACACTGAAGCTTTCTTT. Based on the CDR3 plus reference TRBV30 and TRBJ1-1, the full variable domain is SQTIHQWPATLVQPVGSPLSLECTVEGTSNPNLYWYRQAAGRGLQLLFYSVGIGQISSEVPQNLSASRPQDRQFILSSKKLLLSDSGFYLCAWSLPDRRHTEAFFGQGTRLTVV.

This rearrangement joins TRBV5-1 to TRBJ1-2; no clear D gene. The V end was cut by 0 bases, the J end by 3 bases, with 6 bases between. Germline V CDR1 and CDR2: SGHRS, YFSETQ. The CDR3 extends over 13 amino acids. CDR3 DNA sequence: TGCGCCAGCAGCTTGGGAGCTTACTATGGCTACACCTTC. Encoded protein: CASSLGAYYGYTF.

The chain joins TRBV6-6 to TRBJ2-1; 8 bases are a match to TRBD2. V was pared by 7 bases and J by 2 bases, with 7 bases of the junction left unmatched. Germline V gene data show CDR1 as MNHNY and CDR2 as SVGAGI (reference sequence). The CDR3 covers 15 residues. The CDR3 DNA reads TGTGCCAGCAATCCTCGGGGGGGCGCCTACAATGAGCAGTTCTTC. Its protein product is CASNPRGGAYNEQFF.

The V call is TRBV7-6, the J call TRBJ2-1, with D unresolved. The CDR3 length is 14 residues. Looked up from germline, CDR1 is SGHVS and CDR2 is FNYEAQ. V lost 4 bases and J lost 4, with 11 bases in between. The CDR3 sequence is CASSSRGAYNEQFF. The CDR3 DNA is TGTGCCAGCAGCTCAAGAGGCGCTTACAATGAGCAGTTCTTC.

This chain links TRBV5-1 with TRBJ2-5, with 7 bases identical to TRBD1. The V gene's germline CDR1 is SGHRS and CDR2 YFSETQ. There are 15 residues in the CDR3. V lost 0 bases, J lost 4 bases, and 6 bases stayed unmatched. CDR3 region: CASSLEGGRGETQYF. The CDR3 region has the DNA TGCGCCAGCAGCTTGGAAGGGGGCAGGGGAGAGACCCAGTACTTC. Drawing the rest from reference TRBV5-1 and TRBJ2-5, the complete variable domain is KAGVTQTPRYLIKTRGQQVTLSCSPISGHRSVSWYQQTPGQGLQFLFEYFSETQRNKGNFPGRFSGRQFSNSRSEMNVSTLELGDSALYLCASSLEGGRGETQYFGPGTRLLVL.

The chain is built from TRBV25-1 and TRBJ1-1; D gene unclear. The CDR3 totals 14 residues. Trimming pared 3 bases from V and 6 bases from J, leaving 14 bases between. Germline V gene sequence: CDR1 MGHDK, CDR2 SYGVNS. The DNA for the CDR3 is TGTGCCAGCAGTGACGAACACGGATTTGCTGAAGCTTTCTTT. The encoded protein is CASSDEHGFAEAFF. Looking up the rest from reference TRBV25-1 and TRBJ1-1 gives the full variable domain: EADIYQTPRYLVIGTGKKITLECSQTMGHDKMYWYQQDPGMELHLIHYSYGVNSTEKGDLSSESTVSRIRTEHFPLTLESARPSHTSQYLCASSDEHGFAEAFFGQGTRLTVV.

The chain recombines TRBV2 with TRBJ2-7; 9 bases agree with TRBD2. J gave up 5 bases and V 6 bases, and 20 bases lay outside the gene matches. Germline V gives CDR1 SNHLY, CDR2 FYNNEI. The length of the CDR3 is 18 residues. The CDR3 coding sequence is TGTGCCAGCAGATCCGGGGGAGCGGGGGGCCTCGGGGCCGACGAGCAGTACTTC. Translation gives CASRSGGAGGLGADEQYF.